The rows below give T cell receptor beta chains drawn from one sample of a study of vaccination and CD4 T cells after COVID-19. MiXCR, run by TCRdb on the PCR reads, gives a single entry per CDR3 protein. Among some 20,000 distinct CDR3 sequences listed, 60% were seen once. The material was CD4+ T cells from blood, obtained after SARS-CoV-2 vaccination. These receptors originate from a human donor who had recovered from COVID-19. Both conserved end residues are part of each CDR3. The order of the fields is J gene, D gene, clone size, V gene, CDR3 protein, CDR3 DNA. A D gene is named only where the DNA matches it firmly. Clone size is stated in some rows and not others, as once, few, many or a class when expanded.

j_gene: TRBJ2-1
d_gene: TRBD2
abundance: .
v_gene: TRBV20-1
CDR3aa: CSARTSGRDYNEQFF
CDR3nt: TGCAGTGCTCGGACTAGCGGGAGGGACTACAATGAGCAGTTCTTC

j_gene: TRBJ1-5
d_gene: TRBD1
abundance: .
v_gene: TRBV20-1
CDR3aa: CSALAGQGNQPQHF
CDR3nt: TGCAGTGCATTGGCGGGACAGGGAAATCAGCCCCAGCATTTT

j_gene: TRBJ2-1
d_gene: .
abundance: .
v_gene: TRBV2
CDR3aa: CASTLDQYEQFF
CDR3nt: TGTGCCAGCACCCTGGACCAGTATGAGCAGTTCTTC

j_gene: TRBJ2-7
d_gene: .
abundance: .
v_gene: TRBV27
CDR3aa: CASKPYTLYEQYF
CDR3nt: TGTGCCAGCAAGCCCTACACACTCTACGAGCAGTACTTC

j_gene: TRBJ2-5
d_gene: TRBD2
abundance: .
v_gene: TRBV11-2
CDR3aa: CASSLPSRAGGPFVQETQYF
CDR3nt: TGTGCCAGCAGCTTACCATCCCGAGCGGGAGGGCCTTTTGTCCAAGAGACCCAGTACTTC

j_gene: TRBJ1-6
d_gene: TRBD1
abundance: few
v_gene: TRBV28
CDR3aa: CASRSGQGYSPLHF
CDR3nt: TGTGCCAGCAGGTCAGGACAGGGCTATTCACCCCTCCACTTT

j_gene: TRBJ2-1
d_gene: .
abundance: .
v_gene: TRBV6-2/TRBV6-3
CDR3aa: CASSPLLGIYYNEQFF
CDR3nt: TGTGCCAGCAGTCCCCTTCTGGGGATCTACTACAATGAGCAGTTCTTC

j_gene: TRBJ2-5
d_gene: .
abundance: .
v_gene: TRBV9
CDR3aa: CASSVGTNQETQYF
CDR3nt: TGTGCCAGCAGCGTCGGGACAAACCAAGAGACCCAGTACTTC

j_gene: TRBJ1-6
d_gene: .
abundance: .
v_gene: TRBV5-1
CDR3aa: CASSGGGTDNSPLHF
CDR3nt: TGCGCCAGCAGCGGGGGGGGGACCGATAATTCACCCCTCCACTTT

j_gene: TRBJ2-7
d_gene: .
abundance: .
v_gene: TRBV2
CDR3aa: CASSERVGTDHPF
CDR3nt: TGTGCCAGCAGTGAAAGGGTCGGGACGGATCACCCTTTC

j_gene: TRBJ1-6
d_gene: TRBD1
abundance: .
v_gene: TRBV2
CDR3aa: CAGSPQGVTNSPLHF
CDR3nt: TGTGCCGGCAGCCCCCAGGGGGTGACAAATTCACCCCTCCACTTT

j_gene: TRBJ2-1
d_gene: TRBD2
abundance: .
v_gene: TRBV7-9
CDR3aa: CASSFLAGGDEQFF
CDR3nt: TGTGCCAGCAGCTTTTTAGCGGGAGGAGACGAGCAGTTCTTC

j_gene: TRBJ1-2
d_gene: TRBD1
abundance: few
v_gene: TRBV20-1
CDR3aa: CSAPAGQILNYGYTF
CDR3nt: TGCAGTGCTCCCGCGGGACAGATACTTAACTATGGCTACACCTTC

j_gene: TRBJ1-1
d_gene: .
abundance: .
v_gene: TRBV7-9
CDR3aa: CASSNRAQAFF
CDR3nt: TGTGCCAGCAGCAACCGGGCTCAAGCTTTCTTT

j_gene: TRBJ1-2
d_gene: .
abundance: .
v_gene: TRBV6-2/TRBV6-3
CDR3aa: CASRSQGTGDGYTF
CDR3nt: TGTGCCAGCAGATCACAGGGCACCGGAGATGGCTACACCTTC

j_gene: TRBJ2-1
d_gene: TRBD2
abundance: .
v_gene: TRBV6-4
CDR3aa: CASSAGTSGSNEQFF
CDR3nt: TGTGCCAGCAGCGCCGGGACTAGCGGGAGCAATGAGCAGTTCTTC

j_gene: TRBJ1-1
d_gene: .
abundance: once
v_gene: TRBV14
CDR3aa: CASSQEREAFF
CDR3nt: TGTGCCAGCAGCCAAGAGAGGGAAGCTTTCTTT

j_gene: TRBJ2-1
d_gene: TRBD1
abundance: .
v_gene: TRBV12-3/TRBV12-4
CDR3aa: CASSETGSSYNEQFF
CDR3nt: TGTGCCAGCAGTGAGACAGGGAGCTCCTACAATGAGCAGTTCTTC

j_gene: TRBJ1-6
d_gene: .
abundance: .
v_gene: TRBV5-6
CDR3aa: CASSLGNSPLHF
CDR3nt: TGTGCCAGCAGCTTAGGGAATTCACCCCTCCACTTT

j_gene: TRBJ1-5
d_gene: TRBD1
abundance: .
v_gene: TRBV11-2
CDR3aa: CASGTGINQPQHF
CDR3nt: TGTGCCAGCGGGACAGGGATTAATCAGCCCCAGCATTTT

j_gene: TRBJ2-2
d_gene: TRBD2
abundance: .
v_gene: TRBV28
CDR3aa: CASRGAGAGELFF
CDR3nt: TGTGCCAGCAGGGGAGCGGGGGCCGGGGAGCTGTTTTTT

j_gene: TRBJ1-1
d_gene: .
abundance: .
v_gene: TRBV19
CDR3aa: CASRSTWNTEAFF
CDR3nt: TGTGCCAGTAGGTCGACTTGGAACACTGAAGCTTTCTTT

j_gene: TRBJ1-2
d_gene: .
abundance: few
v_gene: TRBV7-9
CDR3aa: CASSRVGPYGYTF
CDR3nt: TGTGCCAGCAGCCGGGTGGGGCCCTATGGCTACACCTTC

j_gene: TRBJ2-1
d_gene: .
abundance: once
v_gene: TRBV7-2
CDR3aa: CASSFGRHEQFF
CDR3nt: TGTGCCAGCAGCTTTGGACGGCATGAGCAGTTCTTC

j_gene: TRBJ2-7
d_gene: TRBD2
abundance: .
v_gene: TRBV2
CDR3aa: CASSREGGSGYF
CDR3nt: TGTGCCAGCTCAAGGGAGGGCGGGAGCGGGTACTTC

j_gene: TRBJ2-2
d_gene: .
abundance: .
v_gene: TRBV6-2/TRBV6-3
CDR3aa: CASSDTEATGELFF
CDR3nt: TGTGCCAGCAGCGATACAGAAGCCACCGGGGAGCTGTTTTTT

j_gene: TRBJ1-1
d_gene: .
abundance: .
v_gene: TRBV6-1
CDR3aa: CASSRSPGQAFF
CDR3nt: TGTGCCAGCAGCCGCTCTCCTGGGCAAGCTTTCTTT

j_gene: TRBJ2-7
d_gene: .
abundance: .
v_gene: TRBV6-1
CDR3aa: CASSPRVGEQYF
CDR3nt: TGTGCCAGCAGCCCTAGAGTAGGCGAGCAGTACTTC

j_gene: TRBJ1-5
d_gene: .
abundance: .
v_gene: TRBV27
CDR3aa: CASGRGRNQPQHF
CDR3nt: TGTGCCAGCGGCAGGGGTCGCAATCAGCCCCAGCATTTT

j_gene: TRBJ1-5
d_gene: .
abundance: .
v_gene: TRBV2
CDR3aa: CASSETSGYQPQHF
CDR3nt: TGTGCCAGCAGTGAAACTTCAGGGTATCAGCCCCAGCATTTT

j_gene: TRBJ2-5
d_gene: .
abundance: .
v_gene: TRBV12-3/TRBV12-4
CDR3aa: CASSHPGSPQETQYF
CDR3nt: TGTGCCAGCAGCCATCCGGGTAGCCCCCAAGAGACCCAGTACTTC

j_gene: TRBJ2-3
d_gene: TRBD2
abundance: .
v_gene: TRBV6-1
CDR3aa: CASKREGGDTQYF
CDR3nt: TGTGCCAGTAAGCGGGAGGGTGGAGATACGCAGTATTTT

j_gene: TRBJ2-7
d_gene: TRBD2
abundance: .
v_gene: TRBV20-1
CDR3aa: CSAGRLAGETYEQYF
CDR3nt: TGCAGTGCTGGGAGACTAGCGGGAGAGACCTACGAGCAGTACTTC

j_gene: TRBJ1-2
d_gene: .
abundance: .
v_gene: TRBV15
CDR3aa: CATSARGGLDGYTF
CDR3nt: TGTGCCACCAGCGCCAGGGGAGGCCTCGATGGCTACACCTTC

j_gene: TRBJ1-5
d_gene: TRBD1
abundance: .
v_gene: TRBV27
CDR3aa: CASSLRARQGQPQHF
CDR3nt: TGTGCCAGCAGTTTGCGGGCCCGACAGGGTCAGCCCCAGCATTTT

j_gene: TRBJ1-1
d_gene: .
abundance: .
v_gene: TRBV7-7
CDR3aa: CASSLTALTEAFF
CDR3nt: TGTGCCAGCAGCTTGACGGCCCTGACTGAAGCTTTCTTT

j_gene: TRBJ1-2
d_gene: .
abundance: once
v_gene: TRBV28
CDR3aa: CASSVAAYGYTF
CDR3nt: TGTGCCAGCAGTGTGGCAGCCTATGGCTACACCTTC